Presented here are 25 T cell receptor beta chains from one specimen sequenced in a study of naive and memory T cell subsets. Both TRBC1 and TRBC2 were covered by a beta constant-region primer of two equimolar oligonucleotides. Four rounds of PCR amplified the ligated cDNA using nested alpha and beta constant-region primers plus SP2. MiXCR was run by TCRdb on the UMI-ligation and nested PCR reads, yielding one entry per CDR3 protein. Of around 130,000 distinct CDR3 sequences listed, 35% to 40% are singletons. The material sequenced was central memory CD4+ T cells from blood. Source of these receptors: a human donor in good health.

This clonotype was counted a few times. The chain uses TRBV2 and TRBJ2-5; 10 positions match TRBD2. CDR3 length equals 16 residues. V dropped 2 bases and J dropped 4; count of bases not matched to a gene: 7. Germline V gene data show CDR1 as SNHLY and CDR2 as FYNNEI. This chain's CDR3 is CASSETGLATLETQYF. The CDR3 nucleotides are TGTGCCAGCAGTGAAACGGGACTAGCGACGTTAGAGACCCAGTACTTC.

This clonotype was counted a few times. The CDR3 loop reads CASSLHYEQYF. The CDR3 DNA reads TGTGCCAGCAGCTTACACTACGAGCAGTACTTC. The chain couples TRBV7-8 to TRBJ2-7, with unresolved D. Trimming removed 2 bases at V and 3 bases at J, with 2 bases between. CDR1 is SGHVS, CDR2 FQNEAQ, per germline. This CDR3 comprises 11 residues.

This clonotype was recorded a few times. As DNA, the CDR3 is TGCGCCAGCAGATCGACAGACCGGGGTGATGAGCAGTTCTTC. Its translation is CASRSTDRGDEQFF. This rearrangement joins TRBV10-2 to TRBJ2-1; tentatively, D is TRBD1 or TRBD2 (5 bases each). This CDR3 contains 14 residues. V was clipped by 6 bases and J by 8 bases, with 17 bases between them. Germline values: CDR1 WSHSY, CDR2 SAAADI.

The table lists this clonotype with a few counts. V usage is TRBV27 and J usage is TRBJ2-1, with D unclear. The CDR3 is made up of 12 amino acids. V lost 1 base and J lost 6, with 4 bases in between. Germline CDR1 and CDR2: MNHEY and SMNVEV (reference sequence). CDR3 nucleotides: TGTGCCAGCAGTTTATACGGCAATGAGCAGTTCTTC. Amino acid sequence: CASSLYGNEQFF.

This clonotype showed up just a few times. The V call is TRBV20-1, the J call TRBJ2-7, with 7 positions matching TRBD1. CDR1 and CDR2 (germline): DFQATT, SNEGSKA (reference sequence). The CDR3 runs to 13 residues. V lost 3 bases, J lost 5 bases, and 7 bases stayed unmatched. The CDR3 reads CSASHDRVDEQYF. The CDR3 DNA reads as TGCAGTGCTAGCCACGACAGGGTGGACGAGCAGTACTTC.

The V call is TRBV28, the J call TRBJ2-7; 7 positions match TRBD2. The V and J ends lost 7 bases and 0 bases, in that order; junction bases with no gene match: 12. Per the germline V gene, CDR1 is MDHEN and CDR2 is SYDVKM. CDR3 length: 16 amino acids. CDR3 bases: TGTGCCAGCATGCCCGCGGGAGATAGTTACTCCTACGAGCAGTACTTC. It encodes CASMPAGDSYSYEQYF.

There are a few counts of this clonotype. The V call is TRBV30, the J call TRBJ2-7; D is ambiguous. V gave up 8 bases and J gave up 5 bases, with 22 bases separating them. CDR3 length: 14 amino acids. Germline CDR1 is GTSNPN and CDR2 is SVGIG (reference sequence). The CDR3 spells CAADRHHQKDEQYF. The CDR3, as DNA: TGTGCCGCCGATAGACACCACCAAAAGGACGAGCAGTACTTC.

This clonotype was seen many times. The V call is TRBV20-1, the J call TRBJ2-3, with D possibly matching TRBD1 (6 bases). Germline CDR1 is DFQATT and CDR2 is SNEGSKA (reference sequence). V was shortened by 4 bases and J by 4 bases, with 15 bases between the two germline ends. The CDR3 consists of 14 residues. The CDR3 DNA sequence: TGCAGTGCTAAAACCGCATCAGGGGCAGATACGCAGTATTTT. This encodes CSAKTASGADTQYF.

This CDR3 is CASSLRTSITGELFF. CDR3 bases: TGTGCCAGCAGCCTTCGGACATCCATTACCGGGGAGCTGTTTTTT. The chain employs TRBV3-1 and TRBJ2-2, with D possibly TRBD1 on 5 matching bases. The germline V and J ends were trimmed by 4 bases and 5 bases, with 14 bases remaining between them. The CDR3 spans 15 residues. Germline loops: CDR1 LGHDT, CDR2 YNNKEL (reference sequence).

V is TRBV11-2 and J is TRBJ1-2; D is unclear. The germline V gene encodes CDR1 SGHAT and CDR2 FQNNGV. Trimming shortened V by 0 bases and J by 7 bases, and 9 bases separated the two germline ends. The CDR3 has 13 residues. This chain's CDR3 is CASSLDWSGGYTF. As DNA, the CDR3 is TGTGCCAGCAGCTTAGATTGGTCTGGTGGCTACACCTTC.

The V call is TRBV18, the J call TRBJ2-2; D remains unclear. Deletions cut 0 bases from V and 7 bases from J, with 0 bases between. The CDR3 extends over 11 amino acids. CDR1 KGHSH and CDR2 LQKENI come from the germline V gene. CDR3 residues: CASSPPGELFF. The CDR3 coding sequence is TGTGCCAGCTCACCACCCGGGGAGCTGTTTTTT.

This clonotype was recorded a few times. This chain connects TRBV29-1 to TRBJ1-1, with 8 bases that match TRBD1. The CDR3 consists of 15 residues. Per the germline V gene, CDR1 is SQVTM and CDR2 is ANQGSEA. The V and J ends lost 5 bases and 5 bases, in that order; junction bases with no gene match: 13. CDR3 in amino acids: CSVRKTGTGDTEAFF. CDR3 in DNA: TGCAGCGTTCGAAAGACCGGGACAGGTGATACTGAAGCTTTCTTT.

This rearrangement joins TRBV20-1 to TRBJ2-1; TRBD2 matches 12 bases. Trimming took 4 bases from V and 7 from J; bases not matched to a gene: 8. CDR1 and CDR2 (germline): DFQATT, SNEGSKA (reference sequence). This CDR3 contains 15 residues. In nucleotides, the CDR3 is TGCAGTGCTATGGAACTAGCGGGAGGCCGTAATGAGCAGTTCTTC. This translates into CSAMELAGGRNEQFF.

The chain recombines TRBV20-1 with TRBJ1-1, with 7 bases lining up with TRBD1. The junction had 3 bases not matched to a gene; V was cut back by 5 bases and J by 0 bases. There are 13 residues in the CDR3. Germline loops: CDR1 DFQATT, CDR2 SNEGSKA (reference sequence). As DNA, the CDR3 is TGCAGTGCTCACAGGGGACTGAACACTGAAGCTTTCTTT. Encoded protein: CSAHRGLNTEAFF.

The CDR3 DNA reads as TGCAGTGCTAGAGATCTGTTAGGGACCATGACGACAAGGGCGCAGTTCTTC. Protein sequence: CSARDLLGTMTTRAQFF. The rearrangement links TRBV20-1 to TRBJ2-1, with D perhaps assigned TRBD1 or TRBD2 (5 bases each). The CDR3 extends over 17 amino acids. Per germline, CDR1 DFQATT and CDR2 SNEGSKA (reference sequence). Trimming removed 0 bases from V and 12 bases from J, with 27 bases in between.

This clonotype was seen a handful of times. The J gene is TRBJ2-7, the V gene TRBV5-1; possible D gene TRBD2, 5 bases. The V and J ends lost 3 bases and 5 bases respectively, with 12 bases between them. The germline CDR1 and CDR2 sequences are SGHRS and YFSETQ. This CDR3 comprises 13 residues. CDR3 loop: CASSSAGVHEQYF. CDR3 coding DNA: TGCGCCAGCAGCTCGGCGGGTGTCCACGAGCAGTACTTC.

The chain combines TRBV6-1 with TRBJ2-7; no clear D gene. The CDR3 runs 12 residues. Germline V gives CDR1 MNHNS, CDR2 SASEGT. V was clipped by 4 bases and J by 4 bases, with 8 bases between them. The DNA for the CDR3 is TGTGCCAGCAGTGGACATATATACGAGCAGTACTTC. This encodes CASSGHIYEQYF.

The rearrangement joins TRBV6-6 to TRBJ1-2; 11 positions match TRBD1. The germline V gene has CDR1 MNHNY and CDR2 SVGAGI (reference sequence). The CDR3 extends over 17 amino acids. The V segment lost 5 bases and the J segment 4 bases; nucleotides outside the gene matches: 12. CDR3 sequence (DNA): TGTGCCAGCAGTGACAGGGACAGGGGGAGGCGGGCCTATGGCTACACCTTC. Amino acid sequence: CASSDRDRGRRAYGYTF.

This clonotype has more than one count but fewer than ten. CDR3 nucleotides: TGTGCCTGGAGTGTACAGGGGCGTCTTTCAGCTTTCTTT. This codes for CAWSVQGRLSAFF. The rearrangement uses TRBV30 and TRBJ1-1; the match to TRBD1 covers 7 bases. Germline lookup yields CDR1 GTSNPN and CDR2 SVGIG (reference sequence). Germline trimming cut 0 bases from V and 10 bases from J; bases unmatched to any gene: 8. This CDR3 comprises 13 residues.

This chain links TRBV5-1 with TRBJ1-1; no clear D gene. CDR1 and CDR2 (germline): SGHRS, YFSETQ. Between the trimmed V and J ends, which lost 5 bases and 2 bases, there was a span of 10 bases. CDR3 size: 13 residues. CDR3 sequence reads: CASSLISNTEAFF. Written as DNA, the CDR3 is TGCGCCAGCAGTTTAATATCCAACACTGAAGCTTTCTTT.

DNA of the CDR3: TGTGCCATCAAGAGTCCAGGGGGGTCGGCTGAAGCTTTCTTT. Amino acids: CAIKSPGGSAEAFF. J is TRBJ1-1 and V is TRBV10-3; 7 nucleotides agree with TRBD1. Germline V gene data show CDR1 as ENHRY and CDR2 as SYGVKD. After removal of 7 bases from V and 6 bases from J, the junction contained 11 bases not matched to a gene. The CDR3 contains 14 residues.

This clonotype was found a few times. CDR3 loop: CASSYLRSGKTDTQYF. The CDR3, as DNA: TGTGCCAGCAGTTACTTGCGGAGCGGGAAAACAGATACGCAGTATTTT. The chain joins TRBV6-5 to TRBJ2-3; the match to TRBD2 covers 7 bases. Germline values: CDR1 MNHEY, CDR2 SVGAGI. This CDR3 is built from 16 residues. J gave up 3 bases and V 1 base, and 7 bases lay outside the gene matches.

The chain combines TRBV28 with TRBJ2-3; 7 bases align to TRBD2. This CDR3 contains 16 residues. The V gene's germline CDR1 is MDHEN and CDR2 SYDVKM. V gave up 5 bases and J gave up 1 base; unmatched junction bases: 9. CDR3 sequence reads: CASSPPGLRGTDTQYF. Written as DNA, the CDR3 is TGTGCCAGCAGTCCTCCGGGACTACGGGGCACAGATACGCAGTATTTT. Looking up the rest from reference TRBV28 and TRBJ2-3 gives the full variable domain: DVKVTQSSRYLVKRTGEKVFLECVQDMDHENMFWYRQDPGLGLRLIYFSYDVKMKEKGDIPEGYSVSREKKERFSLILESASTNQTSMYLCASSPPGLRGTDTQYFGPGTRLTVL.

There are a few counts of this clonotype. The V and J genes are TRBV11-2 and TRBJ2-1; 14 bases line up with TRBD2. V was pared by 5 bases and J by 6 bases, with 12 bases of the junction left unmatched. Looked up from germline, CDR1 is SGHAT and CDR2 is FQNNGV. This CDR3 is 18 amino acids long. CDR3 sequence (DNA): TGTGCCAGCAGCCCCGGGACTAGCGGGAGAGGGGCAACCAATGAGCAGTTCTTC. Its translation is CASSPGTSGRGATNEQFF.

The chain links TRBV25-1 to TRBJ2-1; 10 nucleotides line up with TRBD2. From germline, CDR1 is MGHDK and CDR2 SYGVNS. CDR3 length equals 15 residues. The junction had 8 bases not matched to a gene; V was cut back by 6 bases and J by 6 bases. The DNA of the CDR3 is TGTGCCAGCAGACGAAGCGGGAGGGCCGCCAATGAGCAGTTCTTC. Translation: CASRRSGRAANEQFF.